This T cell receptor beta chain was retrieved from a study of cytomegalovirus exposure and HLA in healthy donors. Study-wide results and caveats: A later examination showed that TCR association rates differed by HLA locus, with DRB1 most and HLA-C fewest. Investigators reported 150 to 200 TCR beta chains as tied to cytomegalovirus.

J was trimmed by 1 base and V by 5 bases; bases with no gene match: 6. CDR1 and CDR2 (germline): SGHRS, YFSETQ. CDR3 length equals 16 residues. Both 60 Vbeta primers and 13 Jbeta primers went into the PCR. This table comes from immunoSEQ multiplex PCR, and its TCRdb copy is limited to in-frame clones, with some not included. There are approximately 100,000 clones in the sample; more than 60% occur only once, and about 2.5% lies in the top ten. Concerning this clone itself: As yet, its antigen is unknown.

The receptor comes from a man aged 45-65 years in good health and CMV-seronegative. The J gene is TRBJ2-5, the V gene TRBV5-1; 12 nucleotides agree with TRBD2. The sequencing sample was made of PBMCs. This chain's CDR3 is CASSSGLAGTQETQYF. The CDR3 DNA is TGCGCCAGCAGTTCCGGACTAGCGGGGACCCAAGAGACCCAGTACTTC.